In its sample, the clone carrying this TCR beta chain was seen a few times. Its antigen is as yet unknown. Trimming took 5 bases from V and 4 from J, leaving 14 bases between them. CDR1 is SQVTM, CDR2 ANQGSEA, per germline. This CDR3 comprises 13 residues. This record comes from a study of CD8 T cells in ankylosing spondylitis. Overall study results and limits: CD8+ cells made up the disease-linked clones, which were relatively rare in peripheral blood. Reportedly, disease-linked clones are significantly enriched in ankylosing spondylitis patients' matched synovial fluid. Earlier authors reported some of these motif variants in reactive arthritis synovial fluid and blood. A motif in TCR beta, a set of roughly eight highly homologous variants, appeared characteristic of ankylosing spondylitis blood.

In making TCR beta libraries, quantitative 5'-RACE with molecular barcodes was used. Using its own MiXCR run on the 5' RACE reads, TCRdb lists one record per CDR3 protein. The table shows 700,000 to 850,000 distinct CDR3 sequences, with about an eighth occurring only once. This chain connects TRBV29-1 to TRBJ1-1; tentative D call: TRBD1 (6 bases). This receptor was obtained from a male donor with ankylosing spondylitis. Sequenced input: blood, either unsorted or a sorted T cell fraction (not recorded which). CDR3 DNA: TGCAGCGTTATCAGGGGTGATGGCACTGAAGCTTTCTTT. It encodes CSVIRGDGTEAFF. The full variable domain, in which reference TRBV29-1 and TRBJ1-1 provide the parts outside the CDR3, is SAVISQKPSRDICQRGTSLTIQCQVDSQVTMMFWYRQQPGQSLTLIATANQGSEATYESGFVIDKFPISRPNLTFSTLTVSNMSPEDSSIYLCSVIRGDGTEAFFGQGTRLTVV.